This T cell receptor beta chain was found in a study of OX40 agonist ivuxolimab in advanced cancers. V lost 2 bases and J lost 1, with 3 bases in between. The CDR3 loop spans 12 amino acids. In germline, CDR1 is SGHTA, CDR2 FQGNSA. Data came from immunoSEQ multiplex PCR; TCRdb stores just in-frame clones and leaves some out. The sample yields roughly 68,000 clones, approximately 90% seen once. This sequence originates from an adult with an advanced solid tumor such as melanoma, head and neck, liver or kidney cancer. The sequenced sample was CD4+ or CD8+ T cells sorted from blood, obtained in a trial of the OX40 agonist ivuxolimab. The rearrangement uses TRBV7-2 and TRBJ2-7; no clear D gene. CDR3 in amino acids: CASSLSSYEQYF. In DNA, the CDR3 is TGTGCCAGCAGCTTATCTTCCTACGAGCAGTACTTC.